Listed below are T cell receptor beta chains from one sample, sequenced in a study of blood T cell repertoires in COVID-19. Repertoires were generated with immunoSEQ multiplex PCR, while TCRdb's copy carries only in-frame clones and drops some. The table shows 84,000 or so clones, with 77% occurring only once. Sample: peripheral blood. Receptors were obtained from a human donor in a cohort sampled during active COVID-19. Both conserved end residues are part of each CDR3. The order of the fields is clone size, J gene, V gene, D gene, CDR3 protein, CDR3 DNA. D genes are given only for firm matches. Clone size is shown for a subset of rows, as once, few, many or a class of expanded clone.

clone_size: few; j_call: TRBJ2-4; v_call: TRBV20-1; d_call: .; cdr3_aa: CSARIGDIQYF; cdr3_nt: TGCAGTGCTAGGATAGGAGACATTCAGTACTTC
clone_size: once; j_call: TRBJ2-1; v_call: TRBV6-2/TRBV6-3; d_call: TRBD2; cdr3_aa: CASSYSGLAGIPPSRNEQFF; cdr3_nt: TGTGCCAGCAGTTACTCAGGACTAGCGGGGATACCCCCCTCCAGAAATGAGCAGTTCTTC
clone_size: once; j_call: TRBJ1-3; v_call: TRBV9; d_call: .; cdr3_aa: CASSVGPLGVPPGNTIYF; cdr3_nt: TGTGCCAGCAGCGTAGGTCCCCTAGGGGTCCCCCCTGGAAACACCATATATTTT
clone_size: .; j_call: TRBJ1-2; v_call: TRBV5-6; d_call: TRBD1; cdr3_aa: CASSLGTGTFYGYTF; cdr3_nt: TGTGCCAGCAGCTTGGGGACAGGGACCTTCTATGGCTACACCTTC
clone_size: .; j_call: TRBJ1-5; v_call: TRBV10-3; d_call: .; cdr3_aa: CAISEHDKTNQPQHF; cdr3_nt: TGTGCCATCAGTGAGCATGACAAGACCAATCAGCCCCAGCATTTT
clone_size: few; j_call: TRBJ1-5; v_call: TRBV7-2; d_call: .; cdr3_aa: CASSLGTGNQPQHF; cdr3_nt: TGTGCCAGCAGCCTAGGGACGGGAAATCAGCCCCAGCATTTT
clone_size: .; j_call: TRBJ2-7; v_call: TRBV5-4; d_call: TRBD1; cdr3_aa: CASSFRDRAYEQYF; cdr3_nt: TGTGCCAGCAGTTTCCGGGACAGGGCCTACGAGCAGTACTTC
clone_size: .; j_call: TRBJ2-7; v_call: TRBV7-2; d_call: .; cdr3_aa: CASSLERYEQYF; cdr3_nt: TGTGCCAGCAGCTTAGAGAGGTACGAGCAGTACTTC
clone_size: .; j_call: TRBJ2-2; v_call: TRBV5-1; d_call: TRBD1; cdr3_aa: CASSLMPGGGELFF; cdr3_nt: TGCGCCAGCAGCTTGATGCCAGGGGGCGGGGAGCTGTTTTTT
clone_size: .; j_call: TRBJ2-3; v_call: TRBV10-3; d_call: .; cdr3_aa: CAISGTQLTDQPNTQYF; cdr3_nt: TGTGCCATCAGTGGGACCCAGTTGACAGACCAACCCAATACGCAGTATTTT
clone_size: .; j_call: TRBJ1-1; v_call: TRBV30; d_call: TRBD1; cdr3_aa: CAWSGLQGANTEAFF; cdr3_nt: TGTGCCTGGAGTGGGCTTCAGGGGGCGAACACTGAAGCTTTCTTT
clone_size: .; j_call: TRBJ1-2; v_call: TRBV6-5; d_call: .; cdr3_aa: CASSYSSQVYGYTF; cdr3_nt: TGTGCCAGCAGTTACTCGAGTCAGGTCTATGGCTACACCTTC
clone_size: .; j_call: TRBJ1-5; v_call: TRBV2; d_call: .; cdr3_aa: CASFDGFQAGNQPQHF; cdr3_nt: TGTGCCAGTTTTGACGGTTTCCAGGCGGGGAATCAGCCCCAGCATTTT
clone_size: .; j_call: TRBJ1-5; v_call: TRBV7-9; d_call: TRBD1; cdr3_aa: CASSLVNRLGTAQGPQHF; cdr3_nt: TGTGCCAGCAGCTTAGTCAACCGACTGGGGACAGCCCAAGGGCCCCAGCATTTT
clone_size: few; j_call: TRBJ1-2; v_call: TRBV7-6; d_call: .; cdr3_aa: CASSPDIVGYGYTF; cdr3_nt: TGTGCCAGCAGCCCCGACATCGTGGGCTATGGCTACACCTTC
clone_size: .; j_call: TRBJ2-1; v_call: TRBV13; d_call: TRBD1; cdr3_aa: CASSFTSGTGFYNEQFF; cdr3_nt: TGTGCCAGCAGCTTTACTTCCGGGACAGGGTTTTACAATGAGCAGTTCTTC
clone_size: .; j_call: TRBJ1-6; v_call: TRBV27; d_call: .; cdr3_aa: CASSFGTGYNSPLHF; cdr3_nt: TGTGCCAGCAGTTTTGGCACAGGGTATAATTCACCCCTCCACTTT